This TCR beta chain was identified in a study of cytomegalovirus exposure and HLA in healthy donors. This clone was counted a single time. The CDR3 totals 12 residues. Germline values: CDR1 MDHEN, CDR2 SYDVKM. Primers: 60 Vbeta forward and 13 Jbeta reverse. The table came from immunoSEQ multiplex PCR; TCRdb's copy has only in-frame clones and leaves some out. The sample lists more than 140,000 clones, 82% seen once, with under 2% in the top ten. This receptor was obtained from a woman aged 40 to 50 in good health and CMV-seronegative. V is TRBV28 and J is TRBJ2-7; no firm D call. Specimen: PBMCs. The DNA for the CDR3 is TGTGCTTCGTGCCTCAGCTCCTACGAGCAGTACTTC. This translates into CASCLSSYEQYF.